This note documents a single TCR beta chain sequence. Its antigen is currently unknown. This CDR3 is built from 14 residues. From germline, CDR1 is SGHTA and CDR2 FQGNSA. Trimming pared 2 bases from V and 0 bases from J, leaving 7 bases between. This sample was included in a study of T cell responses to AZD1222 COVID-19 vaccine. Findings of the study overall: Spike-specific TCR breadth and depth went up after people got two AZD1222 doses. A mostly white British donor set with more females was recruited, and clonal diversity was possibly underestimated. Seropositive at baseline were only 5 or 6 AZD1222 recipients. Dominant at 160-218 and 743-854, vaccine-associated CD4 TCRs also spanned spike.

Profiled with immunoSEQ multiplex PCR; TCRdb holds only in-frame clones, not every one. The data show more than 85,000 clones, 80% to 95% seen once. The input for sequencing was peripheral blood, taken 28 days after the second AZD1222 dose. The chain has TRBV7-2 and TRBJ1-2; the D is unclear. The receptor was derived from an adult who received the AZD1222 COVID-19 vaccine. The CDR3 here is CASSLHGTNYGYTF. DNA for the CDR3: TGTGCCAGCAGCTTACACGGAACTAACTATGGCTACACCTTC.